This T cell receptor (beta chain) comes out of a study of blood T cell repertoires in COVID-19. The CDR3 is made up of 15 amino acids. Germline V gives CDR1 LNHDA, CDR2 SQIVND (reference sequence). Trimming cost V 6 bases and J 3 bases, with 15 bases left between them. Produced via immunoSEQ multiplex PCR; TCRdb's table is partial and in-frame only. Altogether 150,000 to 200,000 clones are present, 85% to 95% being singletons, with the ten largest covering just under 2%. The sample consisted of peripheral blood. The sequence was collected from a woman aged 60-70 years with COVID-19, enrolled during active disease. The gene calls are TRBV19 and TRBJ1-5; D perhaps matches TRBD1 (6 bases). CDR3 bases: TGTGCCAGTAGCTGGACAGAGGGCCCCAATCAGCCCCAGCATTTT. It is translated as CASSWTEGPNQPQHF.